This T cell receptor beta chain came from a study of Ad26.COV2.S vaccination and SARS-CoV-2 variants (dated by TCRdb to the early 2020s). Regarding the study in general: Vaccine-arm donors were drawn from COV1001, a multicentre, randomized, double-blind, placebo-controlled phase I-IIa trial of Ad26.COV2.S in healthy adults. Trial participants were randomized into five groups of five: low-dose or high-dose Ad26.COV2.S given once or twice, or placebo on both occasions. Blinding of investigators to trial group allocation was maintained during experiments and outcome assessment. Sequencing of the TCRbeta repertoire served to evaluate the specificity and breadth of SARS-CoV-2-reactive T cell receptors following Ad26.COV2.S vaccination. Ad26.COV2.S was administered intramuscularly at 5 x 10^10 or 1 x 10^11 viral particles, either as a single shot or as two shots given 56 days apart. The TCR-sequenced set comprised about 32 samples: some 20 Ad26.COV2.S vaccine recipients, 5 placebo recipients and 8 SARS-CoV-2 convalescent individuals.

What this sample's treatment or condition label stands for: some 19 received Ad26.COV2.S at low or high dose, single or two shots; several received placebo; per-sample allocation not given. Repertoires of vaccine and placebo recipients were sequenced from samples collected on day 63 after the first injection. Between 29 July and 7 August 2020, Cohort 1b enrolled 20 to 30 adults aged 18-55 years at one site in Boston, USA. Ad26.COV2.S was a replication-incompetent adenovirus type 26 vector that expressed a prefusion-stabilized SARS-CoV-2 spike protein derived from the original Wuhan strain. Of note for this clone: The antigen it binds to is not known. It has no much larger one-base neighbor in the sample; base qualities were not kept.

For CDR1 and CDR2, the germline V gene (reference sequence) lists SEHNR and FQNEAQ. V ends up 6 bases short and J 3 bases short, with an unmatched junction base count of 14. From the cysteine up to the phenylalanine, the CDR3 has a length of 19 residues. Only the CDR3 region is kept as DNA, spanning 57 bases read in frame from base 1. TCRbeta CDR3 regions were sequenced with the immunoSEQ Assay. After extraction, genomic DNA underwent amplification by bias-controlled multiplex PCR, followed by high-throughput sequencing. From the authors' description of their analysis: Collapsing and filtering of sequences were performed to quantify the absolute abundance of each unique TCRbeta CDR3 region. T cell fraction was estimated by normalization of TCRbeta template counts to usable DNA, with usable DNA being measured through amplification of reference genes present in all nucleated cells. Repertoire TCRs were annotated as SARS-CoV-2-specific by exact matching of V gene, CDR3 amino acid sequence and J gene to a known reactive TCR set. The reference SARS-CoV-2 TCR set was obtained from MIRA and was filtered for enrichment in COVID-19-positive ImmuneCODE repertoires, whereby public or cross-reactive TCRs were removed. Based on the MIRA antigens, annotated TCRs were further analysed at the level of specific ORF or position within ORF. Depth was the summed frequency of annotated unique rearrangements, while breadth was defined as annotated unique rearrangements over total unique productive rearrangements. Group comparisons of TCR breadth used two-sided Wilcoxon rank-sum tests. Not all clones reach the TCRdb copy of this immuneACCESS table, which keeps in-frame sequences only. Checked studies attribute under half of the gap to unresolved V genes and leave the rest unexplained. The V and J calls and clone size were taken over from that table, and D and trimming were inferred from the DNA. The sample table holds about 460,000 clones, of which 80% to 90% were seen once. The ten largest account for about 1.5% of the sample.

Results the study describes overall, beyond this receptor: Higher spike-specific TCR breadth was observed in Ad26.COV2.S recipients than in placebo recipients (P = 0.0014). The study lacked the statistical power to compare responses across vaccine doses or regimens. Vaccine and placebo recipients had comparable non-spike TCR breadth, which fits with the vaccine containing only spike. It was noted by the authors that total T cell responses may have been underestimated by the TCR breadth and depth analyses. After vaccination, substantial breadth of spike-specific CD8+ and CD4+ T cell responses was reported.

The chain is made from TRBV7-9 and TRBJ2-1; TRBD2 aligns with 13 central bases. Sample: peripheral blood, taken in a trial of Ad26.COV2.S vaccine versus placebo. This receptor was obtained from a person between 18 and 60 years old who received the Ad26.COV2.S COVID-19 vaccine or a placebo. DNA sequence: TGTGCCAGCAGTCATCCCTCCGGGACTAGCGGGAAGAGCTACAATGAGCAGTTCTTC. This yields the protein CASSHPSGTSGKSYNEQFF.